This TCR beta chain comes out of a study of human T cells and chemical hapten exposure. The time point was: pre-sensitization, week 0. Specified treatment: therapeutic diphenylcyclopropenone sensitization with weekly scalp DPC. Drawing of blood took place ahead of applying each patch test. MiXCR, applied by TCRdb to the RACE reads, yields one record per CDR3 protein. The sample comprises roughly 260,000 distinct CDR3 sequences, approximately 8.4% of which are singletons, and under 2.5% rests with the top ten. This clonotype was picked up many times. V was shortened by 8 bases and J by 0 bases, with 7 bases between the two germline ends. CDR3 length: 12 amino acids. Germline lookup yields CDR1 MNHEY and CDR2 SMNVEV (reference sequence).

The sample consisted of whole blood, taken in connection with sensitization to the hapten diphenylcyclopropenone (DPC). The chain uses TRBV27 and TRBJ1-1; D is unresolved. This sequence originates from a woman aged 40 to 50 with alopecia areata. Some clones in this sample may be carry-over from other donors' samples. The CDR3 loop reads CASGYLNTEAFF. DNA for the CDR3: TGTGCCAGCGGGTACTTGAACACTGAAGCTTTCTTT.